Listed here are 10 T cell receptor beta chains from one sample, sequenced in a study of blood T cell repertoires in COVID-19. TCRdb's copy holds only in-frame clones and misses some; the assay was immunoSEQ multiplex PCR. The table has more than 45,000 clones, about 83% seen once. Specimen: peripheral blood. All receptors come from a woman aged 60-75 years with COVID-19, enrolled during active disease.

V usage is TRBV29-1 and J usage is TRBJ2-1; a possible D gene is TRBD2 (6 bases). Trimming removed 7 bases from V and 5 bases from J, with 18 bases in between. The germline gives CDR1 SQVTM, CDR2 ANQGSEA. The CDR3 has 14 amino acids. CDR3 sequence reads: CSGASDPSHNEQFF. The CDR3, as DNA: TGCAGCGGGGCTAGCGACCCTTCTCACAATGAGCAGTTCTTC.

The chain uses TRBV7-6 and TRBJ2-1; maybe TRBD2 (6 bases). V was cut by 1 base and J by 10 bases, with 14 bases left in between. Germline V CDR1 and CDR2: SGHVS, FNYEAQ. The CDR3 runs to 14 residues. DNA of the CDR3: TGTGCCAGCAGCTTAGGGGGGAGAGGGAGGGAGCAGTTCTTC. It translates to CASSLGGRGREQFF.

CDR3 DNA: TGTGCCAGCAGTTCCCTAGCGGGCGACACAGATACGCAGTATTTT. Its translation is CASSSLAGDTDTQYF. The V call is TRBV28, the J call TRBJ2-3, with 8 bases identical to TRBD2. V lost 4 bases to trimming and J lost 2 bases; unmatched junction nucleotides: 5. Germline V gives CDR1 MDHEN, CDR2 SYDVKM. CDR3 length equals 15 residues. Full variable domain (remainder filled in from reference TRBV28 and TRBJ2-3): DVKVTQSSRYLVKRTGEKVFLECVQDMDHENMFWYRQDPGLGLRLIYFSYDVKMKEKGDIPEGYSVSREKKERFSLILESASTNQTSMYLCASSSLAGDTDTQYFGPGTRLTVL.

This rearrangement joins TRBV2 to TRBJ2-7; unclear D gene. The CDR3 is 15 residues long. Trimming took 0 bases from V and 3 from J, leaving 12 bases between them. Per the germline V gene, CDR1 is SNHLY and CDR2 is FYNNEI. The CDR3: CASSEALAGRYEQYF. The CDR3 DNA is TGTGCCAGCAGTGAAGCGCTTGCAGGCCGCTACGAGCAGTACTTC.

This rearrangement joins TRBV4-2 to TRBJ1-5, with D possibly being TRBD1 (5 bases). V dropped 0 bases and J dropped 1 base, with 7 bases sitting between them. Germline CDR1 and CDR2: LGHNA and YNFKEQ. This CDR3 has 15 residues. CDR3 DNA: TGTGCCAGCAGCCAAGAAGGGGTGAGCAATCAGCCCCAGCATTTT. This encodes CASSQEGVSNQPQHF.

The sample holds one count of this clone. Here the CDR3 reads CASSIGDQPQHF. The CDR3 nucleotides are TGTGCCAGTAGTATCGGTGATCAGCCCCAGCATTTT. The chain links TRBV19 to TRBJ1-5, with D uncertain. Per germline, CDR1 LNHDA and CDR2 SQIVND (reference sequence). Trimming pared 3 bases from V and 5 bases from J, leaving 5 bases between. There are 12 residues in the CDR3.

This clone showed up just a few times. The chain links TRBV7-8 to TRBJ1-1, with a tentative D call TRBD1 (5 bases). Germline CDR1 is SGHVS and CDR2 is FQNEAQ. CDR3 size: 15 residues. V was pared by 3 bases and J by 6 bases, with 17 bases between. CDR3 amino acids: CASSLAVQGGSEAFF. CDR3 nucleotide sequence: TGTGCCAGCAGCTTGGCTGTGCAGGGAGGATCTGAAGCTTTCTTT.

The chain has TRBV14 and TRBJ2-1; 8 nucleotides line up with TRBD2. Trimming cost V 4 bases and J 9 bases; bases outside gene matches: 2. Per germline, CDR1 SGHDN and CDR2 FVKESK. This CDR3 has 12 residues. The CDR3 loop is CASSPTSVEQFF. The DNA of the CDR3 is TGTGCCAGCAGCCCGACTAGCGTTGAGCAGTTCTTC.

This chain links TRBV29-1 with TRBJ2-5; D call uncertain. Trimming pared 5 bases from V and 2 bases from J, leaving 15 bases between. The germline CDR1 and CDR2 sequences are SQVTM and ANQGSEA. This CDR3 contains 14 residues. CDR3: CSVRIRQTQETQYF. CDR3 nucleotides: TGCAGCGTTCGAATTCGGCAGACTCAAGAGACCCAGTACTTC.

This clone showed up just a few times. The genes are TRBV3-1 (or the pseudogene TRBV3-2) and TRBJ1-6, with 8 positions matching TRBD1. Per the germline V gene, CDR1 is LGHDT and CDR2 is YNNKEL (reference sequence). The V gene end was trimmed by 8 bases and the J gene end by 7 bases; junction bases not matched to a gene: 4. The length of the CDR3 is 13 residues. The CDR3, as DNA: TGTGCCAGCGGCCGGGACAGGAATTCACCCCTCCACTTT. As protein: CASGRDRNSPLHF.